A single TCR beta chain is shown here with its context. PCR was performed using 60 Vbeta and 13 Jbeta primers. The table came from immunoSEQ multiplex PCR; TCRdb's copy has only in-frame clones and leaves some out. The repertoire shows 150,000 to 200,000 clones; the top ten hold 0.75% to 0.85%. The entry originates in a study of cytomegalovirus exposure and HLA in healthy donors. This TCR was recovered from a young woman in good health and CMV-seropositive. Sequenced material: PBMCs.

DNA for the CDR3: TGTGCCAGCAGCGTAGACAGGGGGAGCACTGAAGCTTTCTTT. It codes for CASSVDRGSTEAFF. J is TRBJ1-1 and V is TRBV9; 8 positions agree with TRBD1. The CDR3 contains 14 residues. The germline gives CDR1 SGDLS, CDR2 YYNGEE. Losses at the gene ends were 0 bases for V and 4 bases for J; bases not matched to a gene: 2.